A selection of T cell receptor beta chains follows, all from one sample in a study of response to subunit inactivated influenza vaccine. MiXCR was run by TCRdb on the RT-PCR reads, yielding one entry per CDR3 protein. This sample has more than 400,000 distinct CDR3 sequences, with approximately 7.2% found just once. This material consisted of PBMCs from blood, taken about 23 months after vaccination. Receptors originate from a man between 45 and 75 years old who received an inactivated influenza vaccine. Both conserved end residues are part of each CDR3. A D gene is named only where the DNA matches it firmly. The size of a clone is reported for some rows only, either as once, few or many, or as a class for expanded clones.

V gene	D gene	J gene	clone size	CDR3 protein	CDR3 DNA
TRBV11-1	.	TRBJ2-3	medium-sized	CASSFNGAPDTQYF	TGTGCCAGCAGCTTTAACGGGGCCCCAGATACGCAGTATTTT
TRBV29-1	.	TRBJ2-5	many	CSVEGGPETQYF	TGCAGCGTTGAAGGAGGCCCGGAGACCCAGTACTTC
TRBV7-9	TRBD1	TRBJ2-5	few	CASSLVKRGQETQYF	TGTGCCAGCAGCTTAGTAAAAAGGGGGCAGGAGACCCAGTACTTC
TRBV7-2	TRBD2	TRBJ2-3	few	CASSLAGGGAGDTQYF	TGTGCCAGCAGCTTAGCGGGCGGGGGGGCCGGAGATACGCAGTATTTT
TRBV20-1	TRBD1	TRBJ2-7	few	CSALTGGTGLWEQYF	TGCAGTGCTCTAACGGGCGGGACAGGGCTTTGGGAGCAGTACTTC
TRBV20-1	.	TRBJ2-5	many	CSVRGEARLETQYF	TGCAGTGTTCGCGGAGAGGCCAGGCTGGAGACCCAGTACTTC
TRBV28	TRBD2	TRBJ2-3	many	CASSRSSGADTQYF	TGTGCCAGCAGTCGATCTAGCGGGGCAGATACGCAGTATTTT
TRBV27	TRBD1	TRBJ1-4	.	CASSLFRGATNEKLFF	TGTGCCAGCAGTTTATTCAGGGGGGCAACTAATGAAAAACTGTTTTTT
TRBV5-1	.	TRBJ1-1	.	CASRPYTVPPNTEAFF	TGCGCCAGCAGGCCCTACACAGTTCCTCCTAACACTGAAGCTTTCTTT
TRBV20-1	TRBD2	TRBJ2-1	.	CSARDDRGLAGASSYNEQFF	TGCAGTGCTAGAGATGACAGGGGCCTAGCGGGGGCGAGCTCCTACAATGAGCAGTTCTTC
TRBV5-6	.	TRBJ2-1	.	CASSFRSVNEQFF	TGTGCCAGCAGCTTCCGGTCGGTAAATGAGCAGTTCTTC
TRBV29-1	TRBD1	TRBJ2-5	many	CSVGRTGFGETQYF	TGCAGCGTTGGTAGGACAGGGTTTGGAGAGACCCAGTACTTC
TRBV28	.	TRBJ2-2	few	CASSLSFNTGELFF	TGTGCCAGCAGTTTAAGCTTCAACACCGGGGAGCTGTTTTTT
TRBV5-6	TRBD1	TRBJ2-7	few	CASSIGQGRYEQYF	TGTGCCAGCAGCATCGGACAGGGGAGATACGAGCAGTACTTC